This passage covers 16 T cell receptor beta chains from one sample sequenced in a study of identical twins. MiXCR, applied by TCRdb to the 5' RACE reads, yields one record per CDR3 protein. The table lists hundreds of thousands of distinct CDR3 sequences, around 12% of them singletons. These data were likewise used in another study, on yellow fever vaccine responses in identical twins.

The sample comprised PBMCs. These receptors all come from a woman aged 18-29 years in good health.

This clonotype was recorded at least ten times. The chain employs TRBV28 and TRBJ2-4, with D perhaps matching TRBD2 (5 bases). The CDR3 has 15 amino acids. V was cut by 5 bases and J by 0 bases, with 11 bases left in between. The V gene's germline CDR1 is MDHEN and CDR2 SYDVKM. The CDR3 nucleotides read TGTGCCAGCAGTCCCCGGGGATCAGCCAAAAACATTCAGTACTTC. It is translated as CASSPRGSAKNIQYF. The entire variable domain, with the rest obtained from reference TRBV28 and TRBJ2-4, is as follows: DVKVTQSSRYLVKRTGEKVFLECVQDMDHENMFWYRQDPGLGLRLIYFSYDVKMKEKGDIPEGYSVSREKKERFSLILESASTNQTSMYLCASSPRGSAKNIQYFGAGTRLSVL.

This clonotype was recorded a few times. The CDR3: CASSLDRDPRGYEQYF. CDR3 DNA: TGCGCCAGCAGCTTAGATCGGGACCCCAGGGGTTACGAGCAGTACTTC. This sequence joins TRBV5-1 and TRBJ2-7; possible D gene TRBD1, 6 bases. This CDR3 has 16 residues. Germline CDR1 reads SGHRS; CDR2 reads YFSETQ. V lost 2 bases and J 4 bases, leaving 19 bases between the germline ends.

The genes are TRBV3-1 and TRBJ2-3, with TRBD1 as a possible D gene (5 bases). The germline V and J ends were trimmed by 1 base and 6 bases, with 14 bases remaining between them. CDR3 length: 15 amino acids. Germline loops: CDR1 LGHDT, CDR2 YNNKEL (reference sequence). Here the CDR3 DNA reads TGTGCCAGCAGCCAAGGCGTGGCAGGGTGGGATACGCAGTATTTT. Protein product: CASSQGVAGWDTQYF.

This clonotype was seen ten or more times. The CDR3 DNA follows: TGTGCCAGCACTTGGGGGGTGAGGAACACTGAAGCTTTCTTT. It encodes CASTWGVRNTEAFF. The chain joins TRBV28 to TRBJ1-1; a weak D match, TRBD1 (5 bases). The CDR3 covers 14 residues. Per germline, CDR1 MDHEN and CDR2 SYDVKM. The V end was cut by 7 bases, the J end by 1 base, with 13 bases between. Variable domain in full (rest from reference TRBV28 and TRBJ1-1): DVKVTQSSRYLVKRTGEKVFLECVQDMDHENMFWYRQDPGLGLRLIYFSYDVKMKEKGDIPEGYSVSREKKERFSLILESASTNQTSMYLCASTWGVRNTEAFFGQGTRLTVV.

In its sample, this clonotype was seen a few times. The J gene is TRBJ2-7, the V gene TRBV28; 8 bases fit TRBD1. The CDR3 has 12 amino acids. Germline V lookup: CDR1 MDHEN, CDR2 SYDVKM. After removal of 7 bases from V and 6 bases from J, the junction contained 5 bases not matched to a gene. CDR3 residues: CASTGTGVEQYF. Written as DNA, the CDR3 is TGTGCCAGCACCGGGACAGGAGTCGAGCAGTACTTC. Full variable domain (missing parts from reference TRBV28 and TRBJ2-7): DVKVTQSSRYLVKRTGEKVFLECVQDMDHENMFWYRQDPGLGLRLIYFSYDVKMKEKGDIPEGYSVSREKKERFSLILESASTNQTSMYLCASTGTGVEQYFGPGTRLTVT.

The sample holds a few counts of this clonotype. The CDR3 coding sequence is TGTGCCAGCACCCCGGACGGATCTCAGCCCCAGCATTTT. Its protein is CASTPDGSQPQHF. The chain has TRBV12-3 or TRBV12-4 and TRBJ1-5; no clear D. This CDR3 is 13 amino acids long. Between the trimmed V and J ends, which lost 7 bases and 6 bases, there was a span of 13 bases.

This clonotype was counted a few times. This sequence joins TRBV3-1 and TRBJ1-2; D gene uncertain. Germline CDR1 reads LGHDT; CDR2 reads YNNKEL (reference sequence). This CDR3 region has 13 residues. With 0 bases removed from V and 7 bases from J, the gap between germline ends came to 9 bases. This CDR3 reads CASSQDTRFGYTF. The CDR3 nucleotides are TGTGCCAGCAGCCAAGATACGCGGTTTGGCTACACCTTC. The full variable domain, with the rest looked up from reference TRBV3-1 and TRBJ1-2, is DTAVSQTPKYLVTQMGNDKSIKCEQNLGHDTMYWYKQDSKKFLKIMFSYNNKELIINETVPNRFSPKSPDKAHLNLHINSLELGDSAVYFCASSQDTRFGYTFGSGTRLTVV.

This clonotype has more than one count but fewer than ten. V gene TRBV6-2 or TRBV6-3 combines with J gene TRBJ2-3; D remains ambiguous. This CDR3 has 13 residues. The germline CDR1 and CDR2 sequences are MNHEY and SVGEGT. Trimming left V 0 bases short and J 2 bases short, with 3 bases between. CDR3 in amino acids: CASSYSITDTQYF. The CDR3 DNA is TGTGCCAGCAGTTACTCCATCACAGATACGCAGTATTTT.

The chain combines TRBV4-1 with TRBJ2-4; 7 bases line up with TRBD1. Germline V gene lookup returns CDR1 MGHRA and CDR2 YSYEKL. This CDR3 is 13 amino acids long. V lost 5 bases to trimming and J lost 9 bases; unmatched junction nucleotides: 7. The CDR3 loop reads CASSERQGAIQYF. CDR3 DNA sequence: TGCGCCAGCAGCGAAAGACAGGGTGCCATTCAGTACTTC.

CDR3 loop: CASSQDRTGGLWISYNEQFF. The CDR3 bases are TGTGCCAGCTCCCAAGATCGGACGGGAGGGCTTTGGATTTCCTACAATGAGCAGTTCTTC. The chain couples TRBV3-2 to TRBJ2-1; the DNA was not compared with TRBD2, the D call given in the table. TRBV3-2 is a pseudogene locus. This CDR3 is 20 amino acids long.

V and J are TRBV2 and TRBJ1-1; D is ambiguous. The CDR3 contains 14 residues. The germline CDR1 and CDR2 sequences are SNHLY and FYNNEI. V was pared by 5 bases and J by 0 bases, with 10 bases between. The CDR3 DNA follows: TGTGCCAGCAGTCTAGGGAAGGTGAACACTGAAGCTTTCTTT. Its translation is CASSLGKVNTEAFF. Variable domain in full (rest from reference TRBV2 and TRBJ1-1): EPEVTQTPSHQVTQMGQEVILRCVPISNHLYFYWYRQILGQKVEFLVSFYNNEISEKSEIFDDQFSVERPDGSNFTLKIRSTKLEDSAMYFCASSLGKVNTEAFFGQGTRLTVV.

This chain uses TRBV12-3 or TRBV12-4 with TRBJ2-2; D call uncertain. The CDR3 length is 16 residues. V was pared by 10 bases and J by 8 bases, with 26 bases between. The CDR3 region is CATPRSSFRTGGELFF. DNA for the CDR3: TGTGCCACCCCCCGGAGCAGTTTTCGCACCGGGGGGGAGCTGTTTTTT.

The CDR3 protein is CASSVSGGNQETQYF. As DNA, the CDR3 is TGTGCCAGCAGCGTTTCCGGGGGAAACCAAGAGACCCAGTACTTC. V gene TRBV7-9 combines with J gene TRBJ2-5; maybe TRBD2 (6 bases). Germline loops: CDR1 SEHNR, CDR2 FQNEAQ (reference sequence). The V end lost 5 bases, the J end lost 0 bases, and 13 bases lay between the germline ends. The CDR3 has 15 amino acids.

This clonotype was observed a few times. The chain uses TRBV11-2 and TRBJ2-2; D tentatively fits TRBD1 or TRBD2 (5 bases each). CDR3 size: 18 residues. Germline V lookup: CDR1 SGHAT, CDR2 FQNNGV. Trimming left V 2 bases short and J 4 bases short, with 20 bases between. This chain's CDR3 is CASSLKLVGRSITGELFF. CDR3 nucleotide sequence: TGTGCCAGCAGCTTAAAGTTGGTGGGACGGTCGATCACCGGGGAGCTGTTTTTT. Full variable domain (rest looked up from reference TRBV11-2 and TRBJ2-2): EAGVAQSPRYKIIEKRQSVAFWCNPISGHATLYWYQQILGQGPKLLIQFQNNGVVDDSQLPKDRFSAERLKGVDSTLKIQPAKLEDSAVYLCASSLKLVGRSITGELFFGEGSRLTVL.

On this clonotype: Just one base apart from a much larger clone, this may be a read error. The gene calls are TRBV9 and TRBJ2-3; the match to TRBD2 covers 9 bases. CDR1 SGDLS and CDR2 YYNGEE come from the germline V gene. V gave up 6 bases and J gave up 2 bases; unmatched junction bases: 16. The length of the CDR3 is 18 residues. The CDR3 DNA reads as TGTGCCAGCAACGCCCGCTTTGGTAGCGGGAGAAACACAGATACGCAGTATTTT. This gives the protein CASNARFGSGRNTDTQYF.

This chain joins TRBV6-1 and TRBJ2-7, with D hard to call. Trimming left V 1 base short and J 3 bases short, with 7 bases between. This CDR3 is built from 13 residues. Germline CDR1 reads MNHNS; CDR2 reads SASEGT. The CDR3 DNA reads TGTGCCAGCAGTGAAGTTCCCAACTACGAGCAGTACGTC. It encodes CASSEVPNYEQYV.